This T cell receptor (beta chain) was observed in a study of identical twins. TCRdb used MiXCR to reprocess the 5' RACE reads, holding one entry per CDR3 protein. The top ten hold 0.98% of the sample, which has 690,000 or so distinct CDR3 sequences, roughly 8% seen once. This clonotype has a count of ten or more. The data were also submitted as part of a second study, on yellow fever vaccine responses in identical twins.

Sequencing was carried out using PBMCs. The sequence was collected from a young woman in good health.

The CDR3 sequence: CASSLSQGPYNEQFF. CDR3 nucleotides: TGCGCCAGCAGCTTGTCCCAGGGGCCCTACAATGAGCAGTTCTTC. The chain uses TRBV5-1 and TRBJ2-1, with D possibly TRBD1 on 6 matching bases. The CDR3 is 15 amino acids. In germline, CDR1 is SGHRS, CDR2 YFSETQ. V lost 1 base, J lost 2 bases, and 10 bases lay in between.